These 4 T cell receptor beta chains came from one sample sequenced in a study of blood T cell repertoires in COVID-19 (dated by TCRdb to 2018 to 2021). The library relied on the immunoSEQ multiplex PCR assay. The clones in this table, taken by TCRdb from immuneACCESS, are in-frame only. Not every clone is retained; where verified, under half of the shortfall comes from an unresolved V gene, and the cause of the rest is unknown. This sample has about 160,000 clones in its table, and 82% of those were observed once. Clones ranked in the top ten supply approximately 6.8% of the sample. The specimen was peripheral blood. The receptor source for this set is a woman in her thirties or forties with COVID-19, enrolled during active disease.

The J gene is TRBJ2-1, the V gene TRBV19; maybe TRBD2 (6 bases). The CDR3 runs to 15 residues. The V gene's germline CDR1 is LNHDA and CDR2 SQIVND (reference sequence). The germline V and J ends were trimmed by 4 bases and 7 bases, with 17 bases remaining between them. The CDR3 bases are TGTGCCAGTAGTAGATCCGGGACTGGGCATAATGAGCAGTTCTTC. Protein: CASSRSGTGHNEQFF.

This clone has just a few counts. The CDR3 DNA reads as TGTGCCAGCAGTCGTAGCGGGGATACGCAGTATTTT. Translating it yields CASSRSGDTQYF. The chain joins TRBV27 to TRBJ2-3; 7 nucleotides agree with TRBD2. This CDR3 region has 12 residues. The germline CDR1 and CDR2 sequences are MNHEY and SMNVEV (reference sequence). Trimming at V came to 5 bases and at J to 6 bases, leaving 2 bases not matched to a gene.

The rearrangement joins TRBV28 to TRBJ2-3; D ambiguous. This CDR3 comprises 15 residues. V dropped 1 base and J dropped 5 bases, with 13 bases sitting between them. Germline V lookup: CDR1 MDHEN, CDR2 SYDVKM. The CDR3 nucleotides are TGTGCCAGCAGTTTATTGTCGCCTGTCGGAGATACGCAGTATTTT. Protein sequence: CASSLLSPVGDTQYF.

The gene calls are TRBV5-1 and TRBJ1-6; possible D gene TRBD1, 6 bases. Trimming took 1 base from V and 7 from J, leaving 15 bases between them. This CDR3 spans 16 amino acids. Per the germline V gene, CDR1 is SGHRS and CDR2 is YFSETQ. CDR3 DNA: TGCGCCAGCAGCTTGAATAGTGACAGGAGAAATTCACCCCTCCACTTT. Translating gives CASSLNSDRRNSPLHF.